This entry lists 9 T cell receptor beta chains sequenced from one sample in a study of blood T cell repertoires in COVID-19. TCRdb's table, derived via immunoSEQ multiplex PCR, lists solely in-frame clones and lacks some. Of some 96,000 clones listed, around nine tenths are singletons. Sequenced sample: peripheral blood. These receptors were obtained from a man aged 60-69 years with acute or convalescent COVID-19.

The chain recombines TRBV7-2 with TRBJ2-5, with 13 nucleotides matching TRBD2. CDR1 and CDR2 (germline): SGHTA, FQGNSA. The V segment lost 2 bases and the J segment 5 bases; nucleotides outside the gene matches: 2. The CDR3 has 15 residues. The CDR3 loop is CASSLTSGGAETQYF. CDR3 bases: TGTGCCAGCAGCTTAACTAGCGGGGGGGCCGAGACCCAGTACTTC. The full variable domain, rest sourced from reference TRBV7-2 and TRBJ2-5, is GAGVSQSPSNKVTEKGKDVELRCDPISGHTALYWYRQSLGQGLEFLIYFQGNSAPDKSGLPSDRFSAERTGGSVSTLTIQRTQQEDSAVYLCASSLTSGGAETQYFGPGTRLLVL.

J is TRBJ1-5 and V is TRBV7-8; no reliable D call. Germline CDR1 is SGHVS and CDR2 is FQNEAQ. The CDR3 has 14 residues. V was trimmed by 1 base and J by 4 bases, leaving 8 bases between them. CDR3: CASSLEPRNQPQHF. The CDR3 DNA follows: TGTGCCAGCAGCTTAGAGCCGCGTAATCAGCCCCAGCATTTT.

The CDR3 sequence is CASSLQGGVTEAFF. The CDR3 DNA reads TGCGCCAGCAGCTTGCAGGGAGGAGTTACTGAAGCTTTCTTT. V and J are TRBV5-1 and TRBJ1-1; maybe TRBD1 (5 bases). Germline V CDR1 and CDR2: SGHRS, YFSETQ. The CDR3 is 14 amino acids. Between the trimmed V and J ends, which lost 1 base and 5 bases, there was a span of 12 bases.

The gene calls are TRBV6-6 and TRBJ1-5; 8 bases agree with TRBD1. The J segment lost 6 bases and the V segment lost 6 bases, leaving 13 bases of the junction unmatched. CDR1 is MNHNY, CDR2 SVGAGI, per germline (reference sequence). The CDR3 runs to 16 residues. The CDR3: CASRPDRANRRQPQHF. The CDR3 DNA reads as TGTGCCAGCAGACCGGACAGGGCCAATAGACGTCAGCCCCAGCATTTT.

J is TRBJ2-4 and V is TRBV3-1 (or the pseudogene TRBV3-2); 10 nucleotides match TRBD1. CDR3 length: 15 residues. The germline gives CDR1 LGHDT, CDR2 YNNKEL (reference sequence). Trimming cost V 4 bases and J 3 bases; bases outside gene matches: 3. Here the CDR3 DNA reads TGTGCCAGCAGCCCCGGGACAGGGGTCAAAAACATTCAGTACTTC. This gives the protein CASSPGTGVKNIQYF.

This chain connects TRBV18 to TRBJ2-2; 10 nucleotides line up with TRBD2. Germline CDR1 is KGHSH and CDR2 is LQKENI. The CDR3 spans 18 residues. J was trimmed by 6 bases and V by 3 bases; bases with no gene match: 13. CDR3 sequence (DNA): TGTGCCAGCTCACCTGCACTCCAGCGGGGGGGCCTCCCCGGGGAGCTGTTTTTT. Translating it yields CASSPALQRGGLPGELFF.

The V gene is TRBV20-1, the J gene TRBJ2-3; D possibly corresponds to TRBD1 (6 bases). Trimming cost V 6 bases and J 2 bases, with 12 bases left between them. This CDR3 spans 13 amino acids. In germline, CDR1 is DFQATT, CDR2 SNEGSKA (reference sequence). CDR3 sequence: CSASGGTTDTQYF. The CDR3 DNA reads as TGCAGTGCGAGTGGGGGCACCACAGATACGCAGTATTTT.

V is TRBV3-1 (or the pseudogene TRBV3-2) and J is TRBJ1-2; D might be TRBD1 (6 bases). Trimming left V 0 bases short and J 4 bases short, with 9 bases between. CDR1 LGHDT and CDR2 YNNKEL come from the germline V gene (reference sequence). The CDR3 consists of 14 residues. This chain's CDR3 is CASSQDQGSYGYTF. CDR3 coding DNA: TGTGCCAGCAGCCAAGATCAGGGGAGCTATGGCTACACCTTC.

The genes are TRBV7-9 and TRBJ1-4, with 9 positions matching TRBD1. CDR3 length: 14 amino acids. Unmatched junction bases numbered 4, after V lost 6 bases and J lost 5 bases. The germline V gene encodes CDR1 SEHNR and CDR2 FQNEAQ (reference sequence). Here the CDR3 reads CASSVGQGNEKLFF. The CDR3 DNA reads TGTGCCAGCAGTGTGGGACAGGGAAATGAAAAACTGTTTTTT.